A selection of T cell receptor beta chains follows, all from one sample in a study of tumor-infiltrating lymphocytes in primary liver carcinoma. TCRdb processed the multiplex PCR reads anew with MiXCR; each CDR3 protein has one entry. The repertoire holds about 310,000 distinct CDR3 sequences, with 65% as singletons. What was sequenced was peripheral blood. These receptors were obtained from a man in his forties with primary liver carcinoma and hepatitis B virus infection. CDR3s include the opening cysteine and the closing phenylalanine or tryptophan. D genes are given only for firm matches. The listing skips clone size in some rows; elsewhere it reads once, few, many or a size class.

d_call j_call clone_size v_call cdr3_nt cdr3_aa
- TRBJ2-7 many TRBV6-1 TGTGCCAGCAGTGGGGACTCGGACGGAGTCTACGAGCAGTACTTC CASSGDSDGVYEQYF
- TRBJ2-7 few TRBV7-9 TGTGCCAGCAGCTCCGAGCTACAGCGGTCGGGCTCCTACGAGCAGTACTTC CASSSELQRSGSYEQYF
TRBD1 TRBJ2-2 many TRBV4-2 TGTGCCAGCAGCGAACTTCCCCCGGGACAGGGGGTTCCCGGGGAGCTGTTTTTT CASSELPPGQGVPGELFF
TRBD2 TRBJ2-3 many TRBV10-2 TGCGCCAGCAGTAAAGCGGGATGGGATACGCAGTATTTT CASSKAGWDTQYF
- TRBJ2-5 - TRBV14 TGTGCCAGCAGCCAAGGGGGGGCTCGAGAGACCCAGTACTTC CASSQGGARETQYF
- TRBJ2-2 - TRBV11-3 TGTGCCAGCAGCTTACTGTTCAGCCGAGGGACCGGGGAGCTGTTTTTT CASSLLFSRGTGELFF
TRBD1 TRBJ2-5 few TRBV6-9 TGTGCCAGCAGTCCAAAGAGGGACAGGGAAGTGAGCGAGACCCAGTACTTC CASSPKRDREVSETQYF
- TRBJ2-3 many TRBV4-3 TGCGCCAGCAGCCAGGGGGTCACAGATACGCAGTATTTT CASSQGVTDTQYF
TRBD1 TRBJ2-3 - TRBV6-5 TGTGCCTGCAAAAGGACAGGGGTCACAGGTACGCAGTATTTT CACKRTGVTGTQYF
TRBD1 TRBJ2-3 - TRBV20-1 TGCAGTGCTAGTCCCCGGGACAGGGGCCCAGATACGCAGTATTTT CSASPRDRGPDTQYF
TRBD1 TRBJ2-7 - TRBV28 TGTGCCAGCAGAACATTTCGGACAGGGGCCGACGAGCAGTACTTC CASRTFRTGADEQYF
- TRBJ1-2 - TRBV11-2 TGTGCCAGCAGCTCAGCGGGCTATGGCTACCCCTTC CASSSAGYGYPF
TRBD1 TRBJ2-1 many TRBV11-2 TGTGCCAGCAGCTTGGGTTTTGGGACAGGGGCCAATGAGCAGTTCTTC CASSLGFGTGANEQFF
- TRBJ2-3 - TRBV29-1 TGCAGCGTTGACAGTCCTATCACAGATACACAATATTTT CSVDSPITDTQYF
TRBD2 TRBJ2-1 many TRBV6-1 TGTGCCAGCAGTGCGGGGAGCGGGAGTAAGATATACTCCTACAATGAGCAGTTCTTC CASSAGSGSKIYSYNEQFF
- TRBJ2-1 - TRBV6-6 TGTACCTGCAGTAACCGGGACGTGGGCTACAATGAGCAGTTCTTC CTCSNRDVGYNEQFF
TRBD1 TRBJ2-7 - TRBV6-6 TGTGCCAGCAGTTACTCTTCGTCTGGGACAGGGGGAGGTGAGCAGTACTTC CASSYSSSGTGGGEQYF
- TRBJ1-6 many TRBV12-3/TRBV12-4 TGTGCCAGCAGTTCGACTGACGCCCGGGGCGTTTCACCCCTCCACTTT CASSSTDARGVSPLHF
- TRBJ2-5 - TRBV6-1 TGTGCCAGCAAGCTCGGGGGAGCAGAGGCCCAGTACTTC CASKLGGAEAQYF
- TRBJ2-3 - TRBV30 TGTGCCTGGAGTTACACAGATATGCAGTATTTT CAWSYTDMQYF
- TRBJ2-7 few TRBV30 TGTGCCTGGAGTACAGGGACTGGGTCCTACGAGCAGTACTTC CAWSTGTGSYEQYF
TRBD1 TRBJ1-1 many TRBV5-1 TGCGCCAGCAGCGTACAGGGGGCCGGTGACACTGAAGCTTTCTTT CASSVQGAGDTEAFF
- TRBJ2-1 few TRBV7-9 TGTGCCAGCAGCTTAGAGTCAGGGCAAGCGAATGAGCAGTTCTTC CASSLESGQANEQFF
TRBD1 TRBJ2-5 - TRBV5-1 TGCGCTAGTAGGGAAGGACAGGGACTCGGGACCCAGTACTTC CASREGQGLGTQYF
TRBD2 TRBJ2-1 many TRBV11-3 TGTGCCAGCAGCTCCGACGGACTAGCGGGAGGAAGAAATGAGCAGTTCTTC CASSSDGLAGGRNEQFF
TRBD1 TRBJ2-2 - TRBV5-1 TGCGCCAGCAGCTTGAGGGGGGCTAACAGGGGGAGCACCGGGGAGCTGTTTTTT CASSLRGANRGSTGELFF
- TRBJ2-2 few TRBV6-6 TGTGCCAGCAGTTGGACCGGGTTCACCGGGGAGCTGTTTTTT CASSWTGFTGELFF
- TRBJ1-6 once TRBV5-4 TGTGCCAGCAGCTTGCTCCGGAGACAGCGAATAAATTCACCCCTCCACTTT CASSLLRRQRINSPLHF
TRBD1 TRBJ2-6 - TRBV6-6 TGTACCGGCAGGCCTGGGACAGTAACTCTGCGGGCCAACGTCATGACTTTC CTGRPGTVTLRANVMTF
TRBD1 TRBJ2-3 - TRBV4-2 TGTGTCAGCAGCCAAGAGGCGGGACAGGAGACAGATACGCAGTATTTT CVSSQEAGQETDTQYF
- TRBJ1-5 - TRBV6-1 TGTGCCAGCAGTGGTATTGTGGGTCAGCCCCAGCATTTT CASSGIVGQPQHF
TRBD2 TRBJ2-1 few TRBV11-2 TGTGCCAGCAGGACTCTGGGCGGGAGAATCCACAATGAGCAGTTCTTC CASRTLGGRIHNEQFF
- TRBJ1-4 many TRBV6-1 TGTGCCAGCAGTCATCGGGGAATGATGGGTGAAAAACTGTTTTTT CASSHRGMMGEKLFF
- TRBJ2-2 - TRBV14 TGTGTCAGCAGCCCTTTTCTCCCGTGCAACGGGGAGCTGTTTTTT CVSSPFLPCNGELFF
TRBD2 TRBJ2-2 - TRBV12-5 TGTGCTAGTGGTTTGGTACAGGGCGGGGGGGGAAACACCGGGGAGCTGTTTTTT CASGLVQGGGGNTGELFF
- TRBJ1-2 many TRBV6-5 TGCGCCAGCAGCCCGGACAGAAACTATGGCTACACCTTC CASSPDRNYGYTF
TRBD2 TRBJ2-3 - TRBV28 TGTGCCAGCAGACCGGGACTAGCAACAGATACGCAGTATTTT CASRPGLATDTQYF
- TRBJ2-5 - TRBV5-1 TGCGCTAGCAGCTTAGACTCAGGGGTTGAGCAGTACTTC CASSLDSGVEQYF
- TRBJ2-7 - TRBV11-2 TGTGCCAGCGGTCGTATGCCTTTTAGGAGTAGACACGAGCAGTACTTC CASGRMPFRSRHEQYF
- TRBJ2-2 - TRBV7-8 TGTGCCAGCCAGACATCGGGACCCCAGGCCCGGAACACCGGGGAGCTGTTTTTT CASQTSGPQARNTGELFF
- TRBJ2-1 - TRBV5-1 TGCGCCAGCAGCCCATGGGGGGACACGAACAATGAGCAGTCCTTC CASSPWGDTNNEQSF
- TRBJ2-3 - TRBV5-1 TGCGCCAGCAGCTTGGGAACGGTTCCAGATACGCAGTATTTT CASSLGTVPDTQYF
TRBD1 TRBJ2-7 - TRBV6-1 TGTGCCAGCAGTACCAGGACAGGTCCCTACGAGCAGTACTTC CASSTRTGPYEQYF
- TRBJ2-2 - TRBV4-1 TGCACCAGCAGCCAAGTGTACTCCCGGTCAGACACCGGGGAGCTGTTTTTT CTSSQVYSRSDTGELFF
- TRBJ2-1 - TRBV1 TGCACCAGCAGCGTCGAGCGGGAGTCGAAGTACAATGAGCAGTTCTTC CTSSVERESKYNEQFF
- TRBJ2-7 many TRBV5-4 TGTGCCAGCAGCGTGACCGGATTTTCCTACGAGCAGTACTTC CASSVTGFSYEQYF
- TRBJ1-1 - TRBV6-1 TGTGCCAGCAGTGAACTACAGGGTCGGACTGAAACTTTCTTT CASSELQGRTETFF
- TRBJ1-1 - TRBV28 TGTGCCAGCAGGCGGAACAGGGAGACCGCTGAATCTTTCTTT CASRRNRETAESFF